This passage covers 18 T cell receptor beta chains from one sample sequenced in a study of regulatory T cells in long-lasting Graves disease. TCR beta libraries were built with iRepertoire HTBI primers and Arm-PCR of CDR3 regions. TCRdb called the multiplex PCR reads again in MiXCR, with one record for every CDR3 protein. In the table there are approximately 400,000 distinct CDR3 sequences, around 14% of which are singletons. Described time point: newly diagnosed GD, antithyroid drugs for less than 3 months. TCR sequences were obtained from RNA taken from PBMCs. This same sample was also taken into another study, of T cells in Graves' hyperthyroidism and ophthalmopathy.

The sample consisted of peripheral blood mononuclear cells (PBMCs), taken at new diagnosis, from a patient treated with antithyroid drugs. The receptors originated from a woman in her 30s with Graves disease.

In the case of this clonotype: Since a much larger clone is just one base distant, this may be a read error. The rearrangement links TRBV27 to TRBJ1-1; D might be TRBD1 (5 bases). The germline V and J ends were trimmed by 4 bases and 4 bases, with 16 bases remaining between them. Germline CDR1 and CDR2: MNHEY and SMNVEV (reference sequence). The CDR3 covers 15 residues. The CDR3 DNA sequence: TGTGCCAGCAGTTCCCCAGGGACTGAAGGCACTGAAGCTTTCTTT. Protein sequence: CASSSPGTEGTEAFF.

This rearrangement joins TRBV6-1 to TRBJ1-4; no firm D call. Germline lookup yields CDR1 MNHNS and CDR2 SASEGT. The V end lost 5 bases, the J end lost 0 bases, and 10 bases lay between the germline ends. The CDR3 has 15 amino acids. CDR3 DNA: TGTGCCAGCAGTCTGGACCATGCAACTAATGAAAAACTGTTTTTT. Translated: CASSLDHATNEKLFF.

This chain joins TRBV4-2 and TRBJ1-6; 10 positions match TRBD1. This CDR3 spans 18 amino acids. Germline V gene sequence: CDR1 LGHNA, CDR2 YNFKEQ. V dropped 0 bases and J dropped 0; count of bases not matched to a gene: 2. DNA for the CDR3: TGTGCCAGCAGCCAAGAGGACAGGGGGAGCTCCTATAATTCACCCCTCCACTTT. It codes for CASSQEDRGSSYNSPLHF.

This clonotype was seen at least ten times. V gene TRBV7-2 combines with J gene TRBJ2-5; tentatively, D is TRBD2 (6 bases). The CDR3 runs 15 residues. Between the trimmed V and J ends, which lost 2 bases and 4 bases, there was a span of 14 bases. Germline V CDR1 and CDR2: SGHTA, FQGNSA. CDR3 nucleotides: TGTGCCAGCAGCTTAACTACGGGAGATAGAGAGACCCAGTACTTC. This sequence encodes CASSLTTGDRETQYF.

The sample holds many counts of this clonotype. The V and J genes are TRBV5-1 and TRBJ2-1, with TRBD1 matching over 9 bases. CDR1 and CDR2 (germline): SGHRS, YFSETQ. The CDR3 runs 14 residues. Trimming removed 5 bases from V and 4 bases from J; junction bases left unmatched: 4. The chain's CDR3 is CASSGQGKYNEQFF. CDR3 sequence (DNA): TGCGCCAGCAGTGGACAGGGGAAATACAATGAGCAGTTCTTC.

This clonotype was found a few times. The chain has TRBV6-2 or TRBV6-3 and TRBJ2-3; D is ambiguous. The ends were cut back, 0 bases at V and 0 bases at J, with 13 bases in the middle. From germline, CDR1 is MNHEY and CDR2 SVGEGT. The CDR3 is 17 amino acids. CDR3 nucleotides: TGTGCCAGCAGTTACTCGGGCGCCGGCCCAAGCACAGATACGCAGTATTTT. This translates into CASSYSGAGPSTDTQYF.

This clonotype was seen many times. The chain uses TRBV29-1 and TRBJ1-1, with D perhaps matching TRBD1 (5 bases). Germline assignment: CDR1 SQVTM and CDR2 ANQGSEA. V lost 6 bases to trimming and J lost 2 bases, with 7 bases between them. The CDR3 covers 11 residues. In nucleotides, the CDR3 is TGCAGCGTCGGACAAAACACTGAAGCTTTCTTT. Translation gives CSVGQNTEAFF.

V and J are TRBV19 and TRBJ1-1; D uncertain. Germline V CDR1 and CDR2: LNHDA, SQIVND (reference sequence). Trimming took off 0 bases at V and 3 bases at J, with 8 bases between the two ends. CDR3 length: 14 amino acids. CDR3 in DNA: TGTGCCAGTAGTATAGATCAGGCTGACACTGAAGCTTTCTTT. Translated: CASSIDQADTEAFF.

This clonotype was seen ten or more times. The rearrangement joins TRBV27 to TRBJ1-1; TRBD1 is a possible D gene (5 bases). V lost 6 bases to trimming and J lost 11 bases, with 22 bases between them. Germline V lookup: CDR1 MNHEY, CDR2 SMNVEV (reference sequence). This CDR3 region has 14 residues. CDR3: CASSRGTVDSLAFF. DNA of the CDR3: TGTGCCAGCAGCCGCGGGACCGTAGATAGTTTGGCTTTCTTT.

The chain's CDR3 is CSGGGANEKLFF. Here the CDR3 DNA reads TGCAGCGGGGGGGGTGCTAATGAAAAACTGTTTTTT. The genes are TRBV29-1 and TRBJ1-4, with D perhaps TRBD1 (5 bases). Deletions cut 7 bases from V and 3 bases from J, with 9 bases between. Germline CDR1 reads SQVTM; CDR2 reads ANQGSEA. The CDR3 runs 12 residues.

There are many counts of this clonotype. The chain joins TRBV5-1 to TRBJ2-7; the D gene is possibly TRBD2 (6 bases). V lost 4 bases to trimming and J lost 9 bases, with 14 bases between them. The germline CDR1 and CDR2 sequences are SGHRS and YFSETQ. This CDR3 is 12 amino acids long. CDR3 loop: CASSPRGLGQYF. CDR3 sequence (DNA): TGCGCCAGCAGCCCGCGGGGTTTGGGGCAGTACTTC.

This clonotype was seen many times. The chain uses TRBV7-9 and TRBJ2-7; 14 positions agree with TRBD2. CDR1 SEHNR and CDR2 FQNEAQ come from the germline V gene (reference sequence). The J segment lost 2 bases and the V segment lost 2 bases, leaving 5 bases of the junction unmatched. The CDR3 is made up of 17 amino acids. The CDR3 DNA follows: TGTGCCAGCAGCTTATGGACTAGCGGGAGGCGAACCTACGAGCAGTACTTC. It is translated as CASSLWTSGRRTYEQYF.

The chain has TRBV12-3 or TRBV12-4 and TRBJ2-2; unclear D gene. Deletions cut 5 bases from V and 7 bases from J, with 11 bases between. The CDR3 spans 13 residues. In DNA, the CDR3 is TGTGCCAGCAGTACCAGATTCGGCGGGGAGCTGTTTTTT. Residues: CASSTRFGGELFF.

This clonotype was seen a few times. This chain links TRBV15 with TRBJ2-5; D is unclear. Deletions cut 3 bases from V and 0 bases from J, with 8 bases between. This CDR3 comprises 14 residues. Germline CDR1 and CDR2: LNHNV and YYDKDF (reference sequence). As DNA, the CDR3 is TGTGCCACCAGCAGTAGTGGGTACCAAGAGACCCAGTACTTC. Protein: CATSSSGYQETQYF.

In its sample, this clonotype was seen a few times. V gene TRBV7-6 combines with J gene TRBJ2-1; TRBD2 might be the D (6 bases). Per the germline V gene, CDR1 is SGHVS and CDR2 is FNYEAQ. This CDR3 spans 20 amino acids. Trimming stripped 5 bases from V and 4 bases from J, with 30 bases between. The CDR3 nucleotides are TGTGCCAGCAGCCCGAACCTTGACTCCCGGACTACCGGATTGTACAATGAGCAGTTCTTC. It yields the protein CASSPNLDSRTTGLYNEQFF.

The table lists this clonotype with many counts. The junction does not match germline at one end; this may be a read error. The V and J genes are TRBV3-1 and TRBJ2-7, with 11 nucleotides matching TRBD1. The CDR3 has 14 amino acids. Per the germline V gene, CDR1 is LGHDT and CDR2 is YNNKEL (reference sequence). This chain's CDR3 is CASSQGTGGYEQYF. The CDR3 DNA sequence: TGCGCCAGCAGCCAGGGGACAGGGGGCTACGAGCAGTACTTC.

This clonotype was seen ten or more times. This rearrangement joins TRBV18 to TRBJ2-1, with 11 bases matching TRBD2. Germline V gene lookup returns CDR1 KGHSH and CDR2 LQKENI. After removal of 4 bases from V and 6 bases from J, the junction contained 2 bases not matched to a gene. The CDR3 spans 14 residues. The CDR3: CASSLGLAANEQFF. The DNA of the CDR3 is TGTGCCAGCTCACTGGGACTAGCGGCCAATGAGCAGTTCTTC.

The sample holds many counts of this clonotype. The chain has TRBV13 and TRBJ2-1, with D unresolved. V dropped 5 bases and J dropped 0 bases, with 14 bases sitting between them. This CDR3 region has 16 residues. Germline loops: CDR1 PRHDT, CDR2 FYEKMQ (reference sequence). CDR3 sequence reads: CASSAPSFGSYNEQFF. The CDR3 bases are TGTGCCAGCAGCGCCCCTAGTTTCGGCTCCTACAATGAGCAGTTCTTC.